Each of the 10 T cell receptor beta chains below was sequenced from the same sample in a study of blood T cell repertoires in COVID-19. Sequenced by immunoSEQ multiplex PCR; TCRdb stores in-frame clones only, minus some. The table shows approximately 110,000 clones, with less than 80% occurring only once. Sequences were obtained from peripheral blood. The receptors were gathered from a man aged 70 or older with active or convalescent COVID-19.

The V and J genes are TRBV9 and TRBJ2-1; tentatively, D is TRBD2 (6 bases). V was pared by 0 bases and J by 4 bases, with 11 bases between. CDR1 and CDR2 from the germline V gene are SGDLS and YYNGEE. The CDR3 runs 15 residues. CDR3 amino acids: CASSVVGLPYNEQFF. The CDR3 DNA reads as TGTGCCAGCAGCGTAGTTGGACTACCATACAATGAGCAGTTCTTC.

The CDR3 bases are TGCAGCGTCGGACAGGGTGGCACAGATACGCAGTATTTT. Protein: CSVGQGGTDTQYF. The chain joins TRBV29-1 to TRBJ2-3; 8 nucleotides align to TRBD1. This CDR3 region has 13 residues. Trimming at V came to 6 bases and at J to 1 base, leaving 3 bases not matched to a gene. The germline V gene encodes CDR1 SQVTM and CDR2 ANQGSEA.

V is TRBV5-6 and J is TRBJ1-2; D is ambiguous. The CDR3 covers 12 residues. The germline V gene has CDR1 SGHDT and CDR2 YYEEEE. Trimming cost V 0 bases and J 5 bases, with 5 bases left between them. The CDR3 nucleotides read TGTGCCAGCAGCTTGGAGGAGTATGGCTACACCTTC. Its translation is CASSLEEYGYTF. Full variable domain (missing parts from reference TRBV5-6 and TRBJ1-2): DAGVTQSPTHLIKTRGQQVTLRCSPKSGHDTVSWYQQALGQGPQFIFQYYEEEERQRGNFPDRFSGHQFPNYSSELNVNALLLGDSALYLCASSLEEYGYTFGSGTRLTVV.

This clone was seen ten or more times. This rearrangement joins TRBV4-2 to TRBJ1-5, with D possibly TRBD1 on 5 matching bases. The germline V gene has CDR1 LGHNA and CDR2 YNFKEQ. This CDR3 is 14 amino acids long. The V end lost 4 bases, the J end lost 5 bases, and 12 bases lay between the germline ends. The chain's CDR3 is CASSLRGTDQPQHF. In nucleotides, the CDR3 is TGTGCCAGCAGCCTCCGGGGGACCGATCAGCCCCAGCATTTT.

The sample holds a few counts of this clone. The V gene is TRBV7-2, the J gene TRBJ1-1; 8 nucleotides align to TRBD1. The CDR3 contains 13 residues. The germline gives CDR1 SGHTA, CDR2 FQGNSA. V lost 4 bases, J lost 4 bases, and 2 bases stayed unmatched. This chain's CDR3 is CASSSDRVTEAFF. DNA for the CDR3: TGTGCCAGCAGCTCGGACAGGGTCACTGAAGCTTTCTTT.

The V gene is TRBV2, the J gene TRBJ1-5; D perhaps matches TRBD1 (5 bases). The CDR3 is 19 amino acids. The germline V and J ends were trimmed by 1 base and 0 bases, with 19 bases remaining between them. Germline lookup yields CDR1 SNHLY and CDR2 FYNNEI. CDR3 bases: TGTGCCAGCAGTGAAGGGGCGGGGACCTCAGCTTATAGCAATCAGCCCCAGCATTTT. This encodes CASSEGAGTSAYSNQPQHF.

DNA for the CDR3: TGTGCCAGTAGTGGAGACAGGGACTGGGCTGAAGCTTTCTTT. Translation: CASSGDRDWAEAFF. The rearrangement uses TRBV19 and TRBJ1-1; TRBD1 aligns across 7 bases. V was pared by 5 bases and J by 6 bases, with 9 bases of the junction left unmatched. CDR1 LNHDA and CDR2 SQIVND come from the germline V gene (reference sequence). The CDR3 is made up of 14 amino acids.

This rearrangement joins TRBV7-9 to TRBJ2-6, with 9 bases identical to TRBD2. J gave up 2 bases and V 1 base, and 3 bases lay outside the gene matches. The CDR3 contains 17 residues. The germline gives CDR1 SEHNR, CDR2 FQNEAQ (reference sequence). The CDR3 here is CASSLDAGGPGANVLTF. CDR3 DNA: TGTGCCAGCAGCTTAGATGCGGGAGGGCCTGGGGCCAACGTCCTGACTTTC.

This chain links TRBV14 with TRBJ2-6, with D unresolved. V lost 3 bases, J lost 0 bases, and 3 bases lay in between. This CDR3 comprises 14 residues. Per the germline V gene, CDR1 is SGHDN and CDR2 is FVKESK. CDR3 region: CASSQASGANVLTF. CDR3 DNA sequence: TGTGCCAGCAGCCAGGCCTCTGGGGCCAACGTCCTGACTTTC.

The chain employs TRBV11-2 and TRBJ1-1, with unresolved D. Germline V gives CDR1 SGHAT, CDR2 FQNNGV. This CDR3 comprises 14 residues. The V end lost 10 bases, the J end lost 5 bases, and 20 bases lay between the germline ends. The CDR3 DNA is TGTGCCACCAAGCGAGGACCGACGGGGACTGAAGCTTTCTTT. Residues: CATKRGPTGTEAFF.